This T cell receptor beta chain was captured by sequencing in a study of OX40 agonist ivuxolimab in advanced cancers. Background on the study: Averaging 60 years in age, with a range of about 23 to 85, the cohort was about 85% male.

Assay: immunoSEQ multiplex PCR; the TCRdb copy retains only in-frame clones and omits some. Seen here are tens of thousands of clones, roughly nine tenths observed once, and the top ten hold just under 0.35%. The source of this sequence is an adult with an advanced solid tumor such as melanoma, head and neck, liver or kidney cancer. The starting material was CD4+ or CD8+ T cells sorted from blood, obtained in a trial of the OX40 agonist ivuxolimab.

CDR3 in DNA: TGTGCCAGTAGTATAGACCCGGGAACGGACGAGCAGTACTTC. It codes for CASSIDPGTDEQYF. This chain uses TRBV19 with TRBJ2-7; weak D call: TRBD2 (5 bases). With 0 bases removed from V and 5 bases from J, the gap between germline ends came to 11 bases. This CDR3 is 14 amino acids long. Germline lookup yields CDR1 LNHDA and CDR2 SQIVND (reference sequence).